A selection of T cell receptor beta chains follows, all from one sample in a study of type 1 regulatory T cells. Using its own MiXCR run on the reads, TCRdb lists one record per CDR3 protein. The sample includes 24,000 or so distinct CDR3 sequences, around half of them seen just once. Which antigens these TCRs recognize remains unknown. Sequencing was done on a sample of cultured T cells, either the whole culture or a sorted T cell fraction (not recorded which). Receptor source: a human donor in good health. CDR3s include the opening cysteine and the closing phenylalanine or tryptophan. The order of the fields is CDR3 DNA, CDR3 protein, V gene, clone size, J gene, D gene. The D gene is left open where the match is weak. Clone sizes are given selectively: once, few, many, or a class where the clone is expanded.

cdr3_nt: TGTGCCAGCAGCCCCGGGGGGATAAAAGGGGGTACCGGGGAGCTGTTTTTT; cdr3_aa: CASSPGGIKGGTGELFF; v_call: TRBV28; clone_size: -; j_call: TRBJ2-2; d_call: -
cdr3_nt: TGTGCCTGGAGTCCGGGCCAACGAAACGAGCAGTACTTC; cdr3_aa: CAWSPGQRNEQYF; v_call: TRBV30; clone_size: many; j_call: TRBJ2-7; d_call: -
cdr3_nt: TGTGCCAGCAGTTACCCACCTGGGTATGGCTACACCTTC; cdr3_aa: CASSYPPGYGYTF; v_call: TRBV6-6; clone_size: once; j_call: TRBJ1-2; d_call: -
cdr3_nt: TGCGCCAGCAGCTTGTACAACACCGGGGAGCTGTTTTTT; cdr3_aa: CASSLYNTGELFF; v_call: TRBV5-1; clone_size: medium-sized; j_call: TRBJ2-2; d_call: -
cdr3_nt: TGCGCCAGCAGCTTGGAGGGGTCTGGAAACACCATATATTTT; cdr3_aa: CASSLEGSGNTIYF; v_call: TRBV5-1; clone_size: few; j_call: TRBJ1-3; d_call: -
cdr3_nt: TGTGCCAGCACCCCCCTGGGCGGGGGGCCTGGAAACACCATATATTTT; cdr3_aa: CASTPLGGGPGNTIYF; v_call: TRBV27; clone_size: -; j_call: TRBJ1-3; d_call: -
cdr3_nt: TGTGCCAGCAGCGTGACCGGGACAGGGGGCGGTGGGATCCAGTACTTC; cdr3_aa: CASSVTGTGGGGIQYF; v_call: TRBV9; clone_size: -; j_call: TRBJ2-5; d_call: TRBD1
cdr3_nt: TGTGCCAGCAGTGGGGCAGGGGGTTACTATGGCTACACCTTC; cdr3_aa: CASSGAGGYYGYTF; v_call: TRBV28; clone_size: -; j_call: TRBJ1-2; d_call: TRBD1
cdr3_nt: TGCAGCGTCGCACAGAGCAATCAGCCCCAGCATTTT; cdr3_aa: CSVAQSNQPQHF; v_call: TRBV29-1; clone_size: -; j_call: TRBJ1-5; d_call: -
cdr3_nt: TGTGCCAGCAGCCTTCTGGGGACAACTTATAATTCACCCCTCCACTTT; cdr3_aa: CASSLLGTTYNSPLHF; v_call: TRBV27; clone_size: -; j_call: TRBJ1-6; d_call: -
cdr3_nt: TGTGCCAGCAGCTTAGATTATGGACAGGGACAGTTCTTC; cdr3_aa: CASSLDYGQGQFF; v_call: TRBV11-2; clone_size: -; j_call: TRBJ2-1; d_call: TRBD1
cdr3_nt: TGTGCCAGCTCACCACCTGGACTAGCGGGGGGTACAGATGCGCAGTATTTT; cdr3_aa: CASSPPGLAGGTDAQYF; v_call: TRBV18; clone_size: -; j_call: TRBJ2-3; d_call: TRBD2
cdr3_nt: TGTGCCAGCAGTCCCTATTCCCGCTATGGCTACACCTTC; cdr3_aa: CASSPYSRYGYTF; v_call: TRBV12-3/TRBV12-4; clone_size: few; j_call: TRBJ1-2; d_call: -
cdr3_nt: TGTGCCAGCTCACCCGATAACAGGGGTAACTATGGCTACACCTTC; cdr3_aa: CASSPDNRGNYGYTF; v_call: TRBV18; clone_size: -; j_call: TRBJ1-2; d_call: TRBD1
cdr3_nt: TGTGCCAGCAGCGCCGGGAAGAATCAGCCCCAGCATTTT; cdr3_aa: CASSAGKNQPQHF; v_call: TRBV7-9; clone_size: few; j_call: TRBJ1-5; d_call: -
cdr3_nt: TGCGCCAGCAGCTCTCTCCAAGGGGGCTCCTCTGGAAACACCATATATTTT; cdr3_aa: CASSSLQGGSSGNTIYF; v_call: TRBV5-1; clone_size: few; j_call: TRBJ1-3; d_call: TRBD1
cdr3_nt: TGTGCCAGCACGGCACCCTTGGGGCGGGGAGAGACCCAGTACTTC; cdr3_aa: CASTAPLGRGETQYF; v_call: TRBV2; clone_size: -; j_call: TRBJ2-5; d_call: -
cdr3_nt: TGTGCCAGCTCACCATTAAGAAACTATGGCTACACCTTC; cdr3_aa: CASSPLRNYGYTF; v_call: TRBV18; clone_size: -; j_call: TRBJ1-2; d_call: -
cdr3_nt: TGCAGTGCTAGAGATCCGACAGAAAAACGCTACACCTTC; cdr3_aa: CSARDPTEKRYTF; v_call: TRBV20-1; clone_size: once; j_call: TRBJ1-2; d_call: -
cdr3_nt: TGTGCCATCACACGGGGGTCTAACACCGGGGAGCTGTTTTTT; cdr3_aa: CAITRGSNTGELFF; v_call: TRBV10-3; clone_size: few; j_call: TRBJ2-2; d_call: -
cdr3_nt: TGTGCCAGCAGCCTCGGGATAAGGTACGAGCAGTACTTC; cdr3_aa: CASSLGIRYEQYF; v_call: TRBV7-8; clone_size: once; j_call: TRBJ2-7; d_call: -
cdr3_nt: TGCAGCGTGGGTGGCAGGGGTCGCACAGATACGCAGTATTTT; cdr3_aa: CSVGGRGRTDTQYF; v_call: TRBV29-1; clone_size: many; j_call: TRBJ2-3; d_call: -
cdr3_nt: TGCAGCGCCGGACAGGGTCCGTACAATGAGCAGTTCTTC; cdr3_aa: CSAGQGPYNEQFF; v_call: TRBV29-1; clone_size: -; j_call: TRBJ2-1; d_call: TRBD1
cdr3_nt: TGCAGTGCCCCAAGAAGGATAGAGACCCAGTACTTC; cdr3_aa: CSAPRRIETQYF; v_call: TRBV20-1; clone_size: -; j_call: TRBJ2-5; d_call: -
cdr3_nt: TGTGCCAGCAGTCGAGGAGGGGGCCTTCAGCCCCAGCATTTT; cdr3_aa: CASSRGGGLQPQHF; v_call: TRBV12-3/TRBV12-4; clone_size: once; j_call: TRBJ1-5; d_call: TRBD1
cdr3_nt: TGTGCCAGCAGCTTTTGGAGCGGGGGGACTTACAATGAGCAGTTCTTC; cdr3_aa: CASSFWSGGTYNEQFF; v_call: TRBV7-9; clone_size: few; j_call: TRBJ2-1; d_call: TRBD2
cdr3_nt: TGTGCCAGCAGCTTAGGCCCGGGACCCTACGAGCAGTACTTC; cdr3_aa: CASSLGPGPYEQYF; v_call: TRBV5-5; clone_size: few; j_call: TRBJ2-7; d_call: -
cdr3_nt: TGTGCCAGCAGTTTGTTAGGCAGGGTCCCCTACGAGCAGTACTTC; cdr3_aa: CASSLLGRVPYEQYF; v_call: TRBV28; clone_size: many; j_call: TRBJ2-7; d_call: -
cdr3_nt: TGTGCCAGCAGCTATATTAGCGGGGGATACAATGAGCAGTTCTTC; cdr3_aa: CASSYISGGYNEQFF; v_call: TRBV7-2; clone_size: few; j_call: TRBJ2-1; d_call: TRBD2
cdr3_nt: TGTGCCAGCAGCCGTCGTTGGCTAGCGGGGGTTGAGCAGTACTTC; cdr3_aa: CASSRRWLAGVEQYF; v_call: TRBV4-2; clone_size: -; j_call: TRBJ2-7; d_call: TRBD2
cdr3_nt: TGTGCCAGCAGCTCGAGACCGAACCAAGAGACCCAGTACTTC; cdr3_aa: CASSSRPNQETQYF; v_call: TRBV11-2; clone_size: -; j_call: TRBJ2-5; d_call: -
cdr3_nt: TGTGCCAGCAGCCTAACAGGGGGTGTTTCACCCCTCCACTTT; cdr3_aa: CASSLTGGVSPLHF; v_call: TRBV7-9; clone_size: few; j_call: TRBJ1-6; d_call: TRBD1
cdr3_nt: TGTGCCAGCAGCCAAAGACCCACGGTGAACACCGGGGAGCTGTTTTTT; cdr3_aa: CASSQRPTVNTGELFF; v_call: TRBV7-2; clone_size: few; j_call: TRBJ2-2; d_call: -
cdr3_nt: TGCAGTGCTAGTAGGGCAATAAGAGGGACAGATACGCAGTATTTT; cdr3_aa: CSASRAIRGTDTQYF; v_call: TRBV20-1; clone_size: -; j_call: TRBJ2-3; d_call: -